Listed here are 14 T cell receptor beta chains from one sample, sequenced in a study of beta chain features in type 1 diabetes. Study findings and constraints: Type 1 diabetes patients had TCRB CDR3s that were shorter (moderately but significantly so) in all four CD4+ subsets.

These receptors are not linked to any known antigen. Expressed TCRB transcripts were sequenced because the isolated RNA had all been reverse transcribed beforehand. The table came from immunoSEQ multiplex PCR; TCRdb's copy has only in-frame clones and leaves some out. The data show 240,000 or so clones, just over 20% seen once. Sequenced: naive CD4+ T cells from blood. Receptors were obtained from a middle-aged woman with type 1 diabetes.

This clone was seen more than once but under ten times. The gene calls are TRBV7-9 and TRBJ1-1; no clear D gene. CDR3 size: 13 residues. Germline CDR1 is SEHNR and CDR2 is FQNEAQ (reference sequence). Trimming left V 5 bases short and J 5 bases short, with 12 bases between. CDR3 in DNA: TGTGCCAGCAGCCCTGAAGAGGGTACTGAAGCTTTCTTT. It specifies CASSPEEGTEAFF. Variable domain in full (rest from reference TRBV7-9 and TRBJ1-1): DTGVSQNPRHKITKRGQNVTFRCDPISEHNRLYWYRQTLGQGPEFLTYFQNEAQLEKSRLLSDRFSAERPKGSFSTLEIQRTEQGDSAMYLCASSPEEGTEAFFGQGTRLTVV.

J is TRBJ2-1 and V is TRBV5-6, with D possibly being TRBD1 (6 bases). Per germline, CDR1 SGHDT and CDR2 YYEEEE. The CDR3 length is 11 residues. Trimming left V 2 bases short and J 10 bases short, with 7 bases between. CDR3 loop: CASSFQGEQFF. Here the CDR3 DNA reads TGTGCCAGCAGCTTCCAGGGGGAGCAGTTCTTC. Based on the CDR3 plus reference TRBV5-6 and TRBJ2-1, the full variable domain is DAGVTQSPTHLIKTRGQQVTLRCSPKSGHDTVSWYQQALGQGPQFIFQYYEEEERQRGNFPDRFSGHQFPNYSSELNVNALLLGDSALYLCASSFQGEQFFGPGTRLTVL.

This clone has just a few counts. In DNA form, the CDR3 reads TGCAGCGTTGAAGCCGCGGCTCAAAACATTCAGTACTTC. It codes for CSVEAAAQNIQYF. V usage is TRBV29-1 and J usage is TRBJ2-4, with D unclear. The V and J ends lost 1 base and 5 bases respectively, with 9 bases between them. The CDR3 is 13 amino acids. CDR1 and CDR2 from the germline V gene are SQVTM and ANQGSEA.

This clone was counted a few times. At the DNA level, this CDR3 is encoded by other sequences in the same sample as well. The genes are TRBV5-1 and TRBJ2-7; perhaps TRBD1 as D (6 bases). V dropped 3 bases and J dropped 1 base, with 11 bases sitting between them. Per the germline V gene, CDR1 is SGHRS and CDR2 is YFSETQ. The CDR3 sequence is 14 residues long. CDR3 amino acids: CASSSGTPSYEQYF. DNA for the CDR3: TGCGCCAGCAGCTCCGGGACACCATCCTACGAGCAGTACTTC.

The sample holds a few counts of this clone. The chain is built from TRBV9 and TRBJ2-3; 7 bases match TRBD1. CDR3 length equals 16 residues. V shed 2 bases, J shed 2 bases, and the junction held 8 bases outside the gene matches. Germline lookup yields CDR1 SGDLS and CDR2 YYNGEE. The CDR3 DNA reads as TGTGCCAGCAGCGTCCTCACGGGACAGCTCACAGATACGCAGTATTTT. Its protein is CASSVLTGQLTDTQYF.

In its sample, this clone was seen a few times. In DNA, the CDR3 is TGTGCCAGCAGTGGGGGAGGTGAGCGGACTCTCTCCTACGAGCAGTACTTC. Amino acid sequence: CASSGGGERTLSYEQYF. The chain carries TRBV2 and TRBJ2-7; a weak D match, TRBD2 (6 bases). Per germline, CDR1 SNHLY and CDR2 FYNNEI. V was clipped by 4 bases and J by 0 bases, with 19 bases between them. This CDR3 comprises 17 residues. Supplemented by reference TRBV2 and TRBJ2-7, the full variable domain reads EPEVTQTPSHQVTQMGQEVILRCVPISNHLYFYWYRQILGQKVEFLVSFYNNEISEKSEIFDDQFSVERPDGSNFTLKIRSTKLEDSAMYFCASSGGGERTLSYEQYFGPGTRLTVT.

This clone was picked up a small number of times. This chain connects TRBV19 to TRBJ1-2; TRBD1 might be the D (6 bases). Per the germline V gene, CDR1 is LNHDA and CDR2 is SQIVND (reference sequence). The CDR3 spans 16 residues. V shed 5 bases and J shed 2 bases, with 18 bases lying between them. This CDR3 reads CASSPSGTTGNYGYTF. CDR3 coding DNA: TGTGCCAGTAGTCCCTCCGGGACAACAGGCAACTATGGCTACACCTTC.

The chain employs TRBV6-1 and TRBJ1-2; D unresolved. The germline CDR1 and CDR2 sequences are MNHNS and SASEGT. Trimming pared 11 bases from V and 5 bases from J, leaving 21 bases between. This CDR3 spans 14 amino acids. The CDR3 coding sequence is TGTGCCGTCGTGAGGGCCGGCGCCGGATATGGCTACACCTTC. Encoded protein: CAVVRAGAGYGYTF.

This clone was counted between two and nine times. The rearrangement uses TRBV18 and TRBJ1-2, with D possibly matching TRBD1 (6 bases). V was shortened by 0 bases and J by 8 bases, with 19 bases between the two germline ends. This CDR3 is built from 16 residues. CDR1 KGHSH and CDR2 LQKENI come from the germline V gene. The CDR3 sequence: CASSPPSADRSGGYTF. In DNA, the CDR3 is TGTGCCAGCTCACCACCTTCCGCAGACAGGTCGGGAGGCTACACCTTC.

The chain uses TRBV28 and TRBJ2-3; perhaps TRBD2 as D (5 bases). The CDR3 has 16 residues. Germline V CDR1 and CDR2: MDHEN, SYDVKM. The germline V and J ends were trimmed by 3 bases and 1 base, with 14 bases remaining between them. The CDR3 sequence is CASSFQGLPGTDTQYF. The DNA for the CDR3 is TGTGCCAGCAGTTTCCAAGGACTTCCCGGCACAGATACGCAGTATTTT.

This clone was picked up a small number of times. J is TRBJ2-1 and V is TRBV28, with TRBD2 identical over 7 bases. The CDR3 has 16 amino acids. Germline assignment: CDR1 MDHEN and CDR2 SYDVKM. The J segment lost 1 base and the V segment lost 5 bases, leaving 8 bases of the junction unmatched. CDR3 region: CASSPLAGYSYNEQFF. CDR3 coding DNA: TGTGCCAGCAGTCCCTTAGCGGGCTATTCCTACAATGAGCAGTTCTTC. Full variable domain (outside the CDR3, taken from reference TRBV28 and TRBJ2-1): DVKVTQSSRYLVKRTGEKVFLECVQDMDHENMFWYRQDPGLGLRLIYFSYDVKMKEKGDIPEGYSVSREKKERFSLILESASTNQTSMYLCASSPLAGYSYNEQFFGPGTRLTVL.

The J gene is TRBJ1-3, the V gene TRBV29-1, with D maybe TRBD1 (5 bases). CDR3 length equals 15 residues. Germline assignment: CDR1 SQVTM and CDR2 ANQGSEA. V dropped 7 bases and J dropped 0 bases, with 16 bases sitting between them. The CDR3 coding sequence is TGCAGCGCCACCTCTGACAGACACTCTGGAAACACCATATATTTT. Translation gives CSATSDRHSGNTIYF.

This sequence joins TRBV30 and TRBJ2-3; possible D gene TRBD1, 6 bases. V lost 5 bases and J 6 bases, leaving 15 bases between the germline ends. The CDR3 covers 13 residues. Germline V gene sequence: CDR1 GTSNPN, CDR2 SVGIG (reference sequence). The CDR3 sequence: CAWDRTATDTQYF. The DNA for the CDR3 is TGTGCCTGGGACCGGACAGCCACCGATACGCAGTATTTT.

The chain has TRBV9 and TRBJ1-1; 12 bases align to TRBD1. This CDR3 is 17 amino acids long. J lost 9 bases, V lost 3 bases, and 15 bases had no gene match. CDR1 is SGDLS, CDR2 YYNGEE, per germline. For the CDR3, the DNA is TGTGCCAGCAGCGCCCCCGGGACAGGGGGCGCGCCCCGGCAAGCTTTCTTT. Its translation: CASSAPGTGGAPRQAFF.